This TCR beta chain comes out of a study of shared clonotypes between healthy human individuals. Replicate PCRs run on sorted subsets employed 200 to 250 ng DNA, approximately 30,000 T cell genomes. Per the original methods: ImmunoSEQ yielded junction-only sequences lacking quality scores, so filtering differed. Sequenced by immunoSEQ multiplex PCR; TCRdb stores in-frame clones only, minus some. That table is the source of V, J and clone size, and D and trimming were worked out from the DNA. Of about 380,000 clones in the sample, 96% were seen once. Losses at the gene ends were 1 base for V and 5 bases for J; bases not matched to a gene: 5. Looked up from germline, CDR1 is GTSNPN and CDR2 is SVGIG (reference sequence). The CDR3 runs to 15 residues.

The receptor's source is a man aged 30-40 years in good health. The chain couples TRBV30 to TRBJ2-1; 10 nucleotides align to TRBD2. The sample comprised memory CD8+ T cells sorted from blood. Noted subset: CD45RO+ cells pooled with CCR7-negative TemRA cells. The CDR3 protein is CAWSGPGLANNEQFF. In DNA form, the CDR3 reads TGTGCCTGGAGTGGTCCGGGACTAGCGAACAATGAGCAGTTCTTC. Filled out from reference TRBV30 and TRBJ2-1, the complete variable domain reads SQTIHQWPATLVQPVGSPLSLECTVEGTSNPNLYWYRQAAGRGLQLLFYSVGIGQISSEVPQNLSASRPQDRQFILSSKKLLLSDSGFYLCAWSGPGLANNEQFFGPGTRLTVL.